The rows below give T cell receptor beta chains drawn from one sample of a study of blood T cell repertoires in COVID-19. Clones were sequenced by immunoSEQ multiplex PCR, and TCRdb holds only the in-frame ones, with some missing. The sample records a few hundred thousand clones, 86% being singletons. Material for sequencing was peripheral blood. The receptors stem from a woman under 40 with active or convalescent COVID-19. CDR3s include the opening cysteine and the closing phenylalanine or tryptophan. A D gene is named only where the DNA matches it firmly. Clone size is given for some rows only: seen once, a few or many times, or a class if the clone is expanded.

CASSQDRPGGGETQYF	TGTGCCAGCAGCCAAGATCGTCCGGGGGGCGGTGAGACCCAGTACTTC	-	-	TRBJ2-5	TRBV3-1/TRBV3-2
CASSLAQGAPIYNEQFF	TGTGCCAGCAGCTTAGCACAGGGGGCCCCCATATACAATGAGCAGTTCTTC	-	TRBD1	TRBJ2-1	TRBV13
CASSRNGAVQETQYF	TGCGCCAGCAGCCGGAATGGGGCAGTCCAAGAGACCCAGTACTTC	few	-	TRBJ2-5	TRBV4-1
CASSVESPEKLFF	TGTGCCAGCAGCGTCGAGTCCCCCGAAAAACTGTTTTTT	-	-	TRBJ1-4	TRBV7-9
CASSRGLSYNEQFF	TGTGCCAGCAGCAGGGGGTTGTCCTACAATGAGCAGTTCTTC	-	TRBD1	TRBJ2-1	TRBV6-5
CASSLDPARVKGYTF	TGCGCCAGCAGCTTGGACCCGGCCAGGGTTAAGGGCTACACCTTC	-	-	TRBJ1-2	TRBV5-1
CASSHYLNRITEAFF	TGTGCCAGCAGCCACTACCTTAACAGGATAACTGAAGCTTTCTTT	few	-	TRBJ1-1	TRBV28
CASSVVGTGDTIYF	TGTGCCAGCAGCGTAGTTGGGACAGGGGACACCATATATTTT	once	TRBD1	TRBJ1-3	TRBV9
CASSILNLAGNTGELFF	TGTGCCAGTAGTATATTAAACCTAGCGGGGAACACCGGGGAGCTGTTTTTT	once	TRBD2	TRBJ2-2	TRBV19
CASSVQGQLQETQYF	TGTGCCAGCAGTGTCCAAGGACAGCTCCAAGAGACCCAGTACTTC	once	-	TRBJ2-5	TRBV6-2/TRBV6-3